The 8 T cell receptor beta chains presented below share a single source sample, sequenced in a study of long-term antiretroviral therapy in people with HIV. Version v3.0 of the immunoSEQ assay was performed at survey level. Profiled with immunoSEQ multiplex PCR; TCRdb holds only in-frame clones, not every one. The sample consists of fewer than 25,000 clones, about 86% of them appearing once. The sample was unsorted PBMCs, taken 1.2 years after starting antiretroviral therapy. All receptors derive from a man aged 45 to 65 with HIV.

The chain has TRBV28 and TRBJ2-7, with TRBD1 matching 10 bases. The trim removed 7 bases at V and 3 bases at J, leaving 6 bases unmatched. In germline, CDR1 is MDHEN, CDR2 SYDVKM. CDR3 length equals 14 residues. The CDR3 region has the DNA TGTGCCAGCACCTGGGACAGGGGCTTCTACGAGCAGTACTTC. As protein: CASTWDRGFYEQYF.

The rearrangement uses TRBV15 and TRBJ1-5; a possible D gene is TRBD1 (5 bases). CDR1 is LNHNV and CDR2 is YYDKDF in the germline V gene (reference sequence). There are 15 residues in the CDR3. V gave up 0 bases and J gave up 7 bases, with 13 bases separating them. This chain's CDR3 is CATSRDRAGNQPQHF. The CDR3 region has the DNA TGTGCCACCAGCAGAGATCGGGCAGGGAACCAGCCCCAGCATTTT.

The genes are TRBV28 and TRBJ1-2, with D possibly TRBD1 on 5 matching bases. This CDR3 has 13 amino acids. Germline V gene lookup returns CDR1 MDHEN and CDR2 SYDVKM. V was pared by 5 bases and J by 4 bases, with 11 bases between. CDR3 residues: CASSRTRGYGYTF. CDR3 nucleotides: TGTGCCAGCAGTCGTACTAGGGGCTATGGCTACACCTTC.

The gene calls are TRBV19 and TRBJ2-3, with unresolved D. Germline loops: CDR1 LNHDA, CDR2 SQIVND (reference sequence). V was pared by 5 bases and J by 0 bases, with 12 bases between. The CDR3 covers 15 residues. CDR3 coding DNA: TGTGCCAGTAGTGAGAGGCCCTCTAGCACAGATACGCAGTATTTT. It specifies CASSERPSSTDTQYF.

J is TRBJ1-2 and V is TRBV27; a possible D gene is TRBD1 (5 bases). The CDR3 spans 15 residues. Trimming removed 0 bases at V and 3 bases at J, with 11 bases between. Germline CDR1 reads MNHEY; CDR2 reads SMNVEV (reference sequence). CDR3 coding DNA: TGTGCCAGCAGTTTATCGGGGGGTCGAGACTATGGCTACACCTTC. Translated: CASSLSGGRDYGYTF.

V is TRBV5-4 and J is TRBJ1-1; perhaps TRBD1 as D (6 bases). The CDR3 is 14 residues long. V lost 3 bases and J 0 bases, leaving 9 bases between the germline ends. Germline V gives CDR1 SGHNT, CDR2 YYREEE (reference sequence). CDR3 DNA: TGTGCCAGCAGCTGGACAGCTATGAACACTGAAGCTTTCTTT. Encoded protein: CASSWTAMNTEAFF. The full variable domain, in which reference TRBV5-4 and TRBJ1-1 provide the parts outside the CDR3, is ETGVTQSPTHLIKTRGQQVTLRCSSQSGHNTVSWYQQALGQGPQFIFQYYREEENGRGNFPPRFSGLQFPNYSSELNVNALELDDSALYLCASSWTAMNTEAFFGQGTRLTVV.

This CDR3 is CASSINREAREYTF. In DNA, the CDR3 is TGTGCCAGCAGCATTAACAGGGAGGCGAGAGAATACACCTTC. J is TRBJ1-2 and V is TRBV7-3, with a weak D call TRBD1 (6 bases). This CDR3 is built from 14 residues. Deletions cut 5 bases from V and 11 bases from J, with 21 bases between. CDR1 SGHTA and CDR2 FQGTGA come from the germline V gene.

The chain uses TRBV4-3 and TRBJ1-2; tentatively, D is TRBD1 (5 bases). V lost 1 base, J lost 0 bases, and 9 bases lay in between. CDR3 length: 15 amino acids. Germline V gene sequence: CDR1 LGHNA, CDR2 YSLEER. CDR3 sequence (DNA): TGCGCCAGCAGCCAAGTTACAGGTGCTAACTATGGCTACACCTTC. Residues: CASSQVTGANYGYTF.